These 3 T cell receptor beta chains share one sample of origin, sequenced in a study of cytomegalovirus exposure and HLA in healthy donors (dated by TCRdb to 2017 to 2019). The library was built by means of the immunoSEQ multiplex PCR assay. A mixture of 60 forward primers for TCR Vbeta segments and 13 reverse primers for TCR Jbeta segments was used in the multiplex PCR. The table was pulled from immuneACCESS by TCRdb, which kept in-frame rearrangements only. Such tables lose some clones; where checked, under half of the loss comes from unresolved V genes, and the rest has no known cause. The sample has approximately 190,000 clones on record, approximately 78% of them singletons. 13% to 15% of the sample is in the top ten clones. The sequencing sample was made of PBMCs. The receptors shown here come from a woman aged 25 to 39 in good health and CMV-seropositive.

The chain links TRBV4-3 to TRBJ2-1, with 9 bases matching TRBD2. The CDR3 sequence is 14 residues long. J lost 14 bases, V lost 4 bases, and 12 bases had no gene match. The V gene's germline CDR1 is LGHNA and CDR2 YSLEER. As DNA, the CDR3 is TGCGCCAGCAGCCCGCTCCCAGTAGCGGGAGTTAAGTTCTTC. Translating it yields CASSPLPVAGVKFF.

The chain is built from TRBV9 and TRBJ2-7, with 13 bases aligning to TRBD2. CDR3 size: 15 residues. V lost 2 bases, J lost 5 bases, and 4 bases stayed unmatched. Germline CDR1 and CDR2: SGDLS and YYNGEE. The CDR3 here is CASSVGLAGVHEQYF. CDR3 DNA sequence: TGTGCCAGCAGCGTCGGACTAGCGGGGGTCCACGAGCAGTACTTC.

This clone was seen a handful of times. V gene TRBV7-6 combines with J gene TRBJ2-1; 9 bases match TRBD2. V was clipped by 2 bases and J by 6 bases; unmatched bases: 5. The CDR3 is 15 residues long. Germline-derived CDR1 and CDR2 are SGHVS and FNYEAQ. CDR3 sequence (DNA): TGTGCCAGCAGCTTAAAAGCGGGAGGCTCCAATGAGCAGTTCTTC. Amino acids: CASSLKAGGSNEQFF.